This entry lists 23 T cell receptor beta chains sequenced from one sample in a study of a mutant IDH1 vaccine in newly diagnosed glioma. Time point meaning: week 5, during vaccination. Vaccination used 300 ug of mutant IDH1 20-mer peptide per dose, with topical imiquimod. No antigens are known for them. Only in-frame clones appear in the TCRdb table, and some are missing; sequencing was by immunoSEQ multiplex PCR. This sample yields 70,000 to 100,000 clones, of which 75% to 95% are seen a single time; approximately 0.6% belongs to the top ten. The sample consisted of PBMCs, taken from a glioma patient whose treatment included an IDH1 peptide vaccine. All receptors come from a woman aged 50 to 65 with glioma.

V is TRBV7-2 and J is TRBJ2-7, with a weak D call TRBD1 (6 bases). The CDR3 length is 14 residues. The V gene lost 5 bases and the J gene lost 4 bases, with 15 bases spanning the gap. From germline, CDR1 is SGHTA and CDR2 FQGNSA. The CDR3 bases are TGTGCCAGCAGCCCCGGGACAAGATCATACGAGCAGTACTTC. This codes for CASSPGTRSYEQYF.

This chain connects TRBV27 to TRBJ2-1; 8 nucleotides agree with TRBD1. Trimming took 5 bases from V and 10 from J; bases not matched to a gene: 13. The CDR3 is 15 amino acids. CDR1 MNHEY and CDR2 SMNVEV come from the germline V gene (reference sequence). CDR3 nucleotides: TGTGCCAGCAGTCCTAGGACAGGGCTGTTGATGGAGCAGTTCTTC. Amino acids: CASSPRTGLLMEQFF.

The chain employs TRBV2 and TRBJ2-1, with 8 bases matching TRBD2. The CDR3 runs to 15 residues. CDR1 SNHLY and CDR2 FYNNEI come from the germline V gene. V trimming: 5 bases; J trimming: 4 bases; junction bases outside the gene matches: 7. CDR3 sequence: CASSRPGLGYNEQFF. The CDR3 bases are TGTGCCAGCAGTAGACCGGGACTAGGGTACAATGAGCAGTTCTTC.

This clone has just one count. The chain uses TRBV7-6 and TRBJ2-7; TRBD2 might be the D (7 bases). Trimming pared 5 bases from V and 6 bases from J, leaving 20 bases between. The CDR3 totals 15 residues. Per the germline V gene, CDR1 is SGHVS and CDR2 is FNYEAQ. Here the CDR3 DNA reads TGTGCCAGCAGCCGGGGAGGGGGAGAAACCCGCGAGCAGTACTTC. It codes for CASSRGGGETREQYF. The variable domain in full, with the rest retrieved from reference TRBV7-6 and TRBJ2-7, is GAGVSQSPRYKVTKRGQDVALRCDPISGHVSLYWYRQALGQGPEFLTYFNYEAQQDKSGLPNDRFSAERPEGSISTLTIQRTEQRDSAMYRCASSRGGGETREQYFGPGTRLTVT.

The J gene is TRBJ1-3, the V gene TRBV29-1; D gene unclear. The CDR3 extends over 13 amino acids. Germline lookup yields CDR1 SQVTM and CDR2 ANQGSEA. The V and J ends lost 0 bases and 0 bases respectively, with 3 bases between them. The DNA of the CDR3 is TGCAGCGTTGAAGACATCTCTGGAAACACCATATATTTT. This encodes CSVEDISGNTIYF. Full variable domain (outside the CDR3, taken from reference TRBV29-1 and TRBJ1-3): SAVISQKPSRDICQRGTSLTIQCQVDSQVTMMFWYRQQPGQSLTLIATANQGSEATYESGFVIDKFPISRPNLTFSTLTVSNMSPEDSSIYLCSVEDISGNTIYFGEGSWLTVV.

The J gene is TRBJ1-1, the V gene TRBV27; perhaps TRBD1 as D (5 bases). This CDR3 comprises 14 residues. The V end was cut by 9 bases, the J end by 4 bases, with 18 bases between. Germline assignment: CDR1 MNHEY and CDR2 SMNVEV (reference sequence). CDR3 region: CASSRVGTGTEAFF. DNA of the CDR3: TGTGCCAGTTCAAGGGTGGGGACGGGCACTGAAGCTTTCTTT.

The J gene is TRBJ2-3, the V gene TRBV1; no DNA check was done on the table's D call, TRBD2. TRBV1 is a pseudogene. CDR3 length: 19 residues. CDR3 loop: CTSSQPGTSGRVPLDTQYF. Written as DNA, the CDR3 is TGCACCAGCAGCCAACCCGGGACTAGCGGGAGGGTACCATTAGATACGCAGTATTTT.

CDR3 bases: TGTGCCAGCAGCTTGACAGGGAGCTCCTACGAGCAGTACTTC. It encodes CASSLTGSSYEQYF. The rearrangement uses TRBV5-4 and TRBJ2-7; perhaps TRBD1 as D (6 bases). V lost 1 base, J lost 0 bases, and 8 bases lay in between. This CDR3 has 14 amino acids. Germline V gene data show CDR1 as SGHNT and CDR2 as YYREEE (reference sequence).

The chain joins TRBV11-2 to TRBJ2-7, with TRBD1 matching over 7 bases. The CDR3 runs 17 residues. The J segment lost 3 bases and the V segment lost 2 bases, leaving 13 bases of the junction unmatched. CDR1 is SGHAT, CDR2 FQNNGV, per germline. CDR3 residues: CASSLTAGGIPVYEQYF. In nucleotides, the CDR3 is TGTGCCAGCAGCTTAACGGCAGGGGGAATTCCCGTCTACGAGCAGTACTTC.

The rearrangement uses TRBV10-2 and TRBJ1-5; possibly TRBD1 for D (6 bases). Germline values: CDR1 WSHSY, CDR2 SAAADI. This CDR3 contains 13 residues. V lost 6 bases to trimming and J lost 3 bases, with 9 bases between them. The CDR3 loop reads CASRTGNNQPQHF. The CDR3 bases are TGCGCCAGCAGAACAGGGAACAATCAGCCCCAGCATTTT.

The V and J genes are TRBV28 and TRBJ2-7; a possible D gene is TRBD1 (7 bases). The V gene lost 3 bases and the J gene lost 4 bases, with 16 bases spanning the gap. From germline, CDR1 is MDHEN and CDR2 SYDVKM. This CDR3 is built from 15 residues. The CDR3, as DNA: TGTGCCAGCAGTTTTCGACAGGGCGGGATATACGAGCAGTACTTC. Protein: CASSFRQGGIYEQYF. Supplemented by reference TRBV28 and TRBJ2-7, the full variable domain reads DVKVTQSSRYLVKRTGEKVFLECVQDMDHENMFWYRQDPGLGLRLIYFSYDVKMKEKGDIPEGYSVSREKKERFSLILESASTNQTSMYLCASSFRQGGIYEQYFGPGTRLTVT.

V gene TRBV14 combines with J gene TRBJ2-1; D is undetermined. This CDR3 is built from 18 residues. Per germline, CDR1 SGHDN and CDR2 FVKESK. Trimming shortened V by 4 bases and J by 0 bases, and 19 bases separated the two germline ends. The CDR3 sequence: CASSPSLWTISSYNEQFF. Here the CDR3 DNA reads TGTGCCAGCAGCCCATCCTTATGGACCATTAGCTCCTACAATGAGCAGTTCTTC.

The chain couples TRBV5-1 to TRBJ2-4; TRBD2 matches at 10 bases. The germline V gene encodes CDR1 SGHRS and CDR2 YFSETQ. The ends lost 0 bases at V and 8 bases at J; junction bases unmatched: 11. There are 17 residues in the CDR3. CDR3 DNA: TGCGCCAGCAGCTTGGCTTCTAGCGGGAGTGGGAGGTACATTCAGTACTTC. As protein: CASSLASSGSGRYIQYF.

This rearrangement joins TRBV5-1 to TRBJ2-7; maybe TRBD2 (6 bases). Per the germline V gene, CDR1 is SGHRS and CDR2 is YFSETQ. The V end was cut by 4 bases, the J end by 1 base, with 12 bases between. This CDR3 contains 14 residues. CDR3 DNA sequence: TGCGCCAGCAGCGCCGGGAGTAAATCCTACGAGCAGTACTTC. Protein product: CASSAGSKSYEQYF.

This sequence joins TRBV5-1 and TRBJ2-3, with 9 bases that match TRBD1. Germline assignment: CDR1 SGHRS and CDR2 YFSETQ. The V gene end was trimmed by 0 bases and the J gene end by 5 bases; junction bases not matched to a gene: 1. The CDR3 covers 14 residues. The CDR3 nucleotides are TGCGCCAGCAGCTTGGGACAGGGGGTAGATACGCAGTATTTT. Translating gives CASSLGQGVDTQYF. Full variable domain (outside the CDR3, taken from reference TRBV5-1 and TRBJ2-3): KAGVTQTPRYLIKTRGQQVTLSCSPISGHRSVSWYQQTPGQGLQFLFEYFSETQRNKGNFPGRFSGRQFSNSRSEMNVSTLELGDSALYLCASSLGQGVDTQYFGPGTRLTVL.

The chain recombines TRBV11-1 with TRBJ2-1; 11 bases are a match to TRBD2. The CDR3 sequence is 16 residues long. V shed 0 bases and J 9 bases; nucleotides not matched to a gene: 7. The germline CDR1 and CDR2 sequences are SGHAT and FQDESV (reference sequence). The CDR3 reads CASSLAPLAGASEQFF. CDR3 nucleotide sequence: TGTGCCAGCAGCTTAGCACCACTAGCGGGAGCATCTGAGCAGTTCTTC.

CDR3 nucleotides: TGTGCCACCAGCAGAGGGACAGGGACACAAGAGACCCAGTACTTC. Protein product: CATSRGTGTQETQYF. The chain has TRBV15 and TRBJ2-5, with TRBD1 identical over 8 bases. The germline gives CDR1 LNHNV, CDR2 YYDKDF (reference sequence). The CDR3 is 15 residues long. After removal of 1 base from V and 2 bases from J, the junction contained 3 bases not matched to a gene.

The rearrangement uses TRBV5-8 and TRBJ2-4; a possible D gene is TRBD1 (6 bases). Germline V gene lookup returns CDR1 SGHTS and CDR2 YDEGEE. The CDR3 spans 15 residues. V was shortened by 2 bases and J by 1 base, with 10 bases between the two germline ends. DNA for the CDR3: TGTGCCAGCAGCTTTGGCCAGGGGGCCAAAAACATTCAGTACTTC. Protein: CASSFGQGAKNIQYF.

The chain uses TRBV2 and TRBJ2-5, with TRBD2 as a possible D gene (6 bases). CDR1 is SNHLY, CDR2 FYNNEI, per germline. The CDR3 runs 13 residues. Trimming took off 11 bases at V and 4 bases at J, with 17 bases between the two ends. The CDR3 nucleotides read TGTGCCTCAAGTTGGGTGGAGGGAGAGACCCAGTACTTC. Translated: CASSWVEGETQYF.

This rearrangement joins TRBV2 to TRBJ1-4; D is undetermined. This CDR3 has 15 residues. Trimming removed 4 bases at V and 5 bases at J, with 14 bases between. CDR1 SNHLY and CDR2 FYNNEI come from the germline V gene. CDR3: CASSGDGPLNEKLFF. The CDR3 bases are TGTGCCAGCAGTGGTGACGGCCCCTTAAATGAAAAACTGTTTTTT.

The gene calls are TRBV2 and TRBJ2-1, with 7 bases lining up with TRBD2. V shed 5 bases, J shed 8 bases, and the junction held 12 bases outside the gene matches. CDR1 is SNHLY and CDR2 is FYNNEI in the germline V gene. There are 15 residues in the CDR3. The CDR3 protein is CASSPGGSSGDEQFF. In nucleotides, the CDR3 is TGTGCCAGCAGTCCGGGCGGGAGCAGTGGCGATGAGCAGTTCTTC.

On this clone: In the same sample, other DNA sequences code for this CDR3. The chain links TRBV7-9 to TRBJ1-1; possibly TRBD1 for D (5 bases). Germline V gene data show CDR1 as SEHNR and CDR2 as FQNEAQ (reference sequence). V lost 1 base and J 5 bases, leaving 8 bases between the germline ends. This CDR3 is built from 13 residues. DNA of the CDR3: TGTGCCAGCAGCTTAGATAGGGGAACTGAAGCTTTCTTT. Translated, it gives CASSLDRGTEAFF. The whole variable domain, remainder taken from reference TRBV7-9 and TRBJ1-1, is DTGVSQNPRHKITKRGQNVTFRCDPISEHNRLYWYRQTLGQGPEFLTYFQNEAQLEKSRLLSDRFSAERPKGSFSTLEIQRTEQGDSAMYLCASSLDRGTEAFFGQGTRLTVV.

The chain uses TRBV20-1 and TRBJ2-7; TRBD2 might be the D (5 bases). Germline CDR1 DFQATT, CDR2 SNEGSKA (reference sequence). V lost 5 bases, J lost 3 bases, and 8 bases lay in between. This CDR3 region has 11 residues. The CDR3 nucleotides read TGCAGTGCTTGGACTCTCTACGAGCAGTACTTC. Translating it yields CSAWTLYEQYF.